These 8 T cell receptor beta chains originate from one sample sequenced in a study of beta chain features in type 1 diabetes. Sequenced material consisted of expressed TCRB transcripts (all of the isolated RNA was reverse transcribed). Clones were sequenced by immunoSEQ multiplex PCR, and TCRdb holds only the in-frame ones, with some missing. The table includes 450,000 or so clones, roughly 11% detected once. The sequenced material came from naive CD4+ T cells from blood. The receptors stem from a woman aged 18-30 years in good health.

About this clone: An end of the junction does not agree with germline; a read error may underlie this. The V and J genes are TRBV7-2 and TRBJ1-1; TRBD1 aligns across 8 bases. The length of the CDR3 is 14 residues. From germline, CDR1 is SGHTA and CDR2 FQGNSA. CDR3 sequence: CASSWKAGTGEALF. As DNA, the CDR3 is TGTGCCAGCAGCTGGAAAGCCGGGACAGGTGAAGCTTTATTT.

The chain combines TRBV2 with TRBJ2-6; D not resolved. The germline V gene has CDR1 SNHLY and CDR2 FYNNEI. Deletions cut 11 bases from V and 0 bases from J, with 5 bases between. The CDR3 runs to 12 residues. The CDR3 loop reads CAYVSGANVLTF. In DNA form, the CDR3 reads TGTGCCTATGTCTCTGGGGCCAACGTCCTGACTTTC.

The chain employs TRBV19 and TRBJ1-1, with D uncertain. CDR1 and CDR2 from the germline V gene are LNHDA and SQIVND (reference sequence). The CDR3 runs to 16 residues. V gave up 1 base and J gave up 1 base, with 13 bases separating them. The CDR3 spells CASSIAKGYRNTEAFF. CDR3 nucleotides: TGTGCCAGTAGTATAGCCAAAGGATATAGGAACACTGAAGCTTTCTTT.

This clone has just a few counts. The chain uses TRBV6-6 and TRBJ2-2; 8 nucleotides agree with TRBD2. This CDR3 comprises 15 residues. From germline, CDR1 is MNHNY and CDR2 SVGAGI (reference sequence). After removal of 5 bases from V and 6 bases from J, the junction contained 8 bases not matched to a gene. DNA of the CDR3: TGTGCCAGCAGTATTCGGGAGGGAGGCGCCGGGGAGCTGTTTTTT. Protein: CASSIREGGAGELFF.

This clone has more than one count but fewer than ten. The J gene is TRBJ2-5, the V gene TRBV29-1; D is undetermined. The length of the CDR3 is 11 residues. Looked up from germline, CDR1 is SQVTM and CDR2 is ANQGSEA. Trimming shortened V by 5 bases and J by 5 bases, and 9 bases separated the two germline ends. As DNA, the CDR3 is TGCAGCGTTAGGAGTGAGGAGACCCAGTACTTC. Translation gives CSVRSEETQYF.

The chain combines TRBV19 with TRBJ2-1; TRBD1 agrees at 7 bases. The V gene end was trimmed by 9 bases and the J gene end by 4 bases; junction bases not matched to a gene: 9. CDR3 size: 14 residues. CDR1 is LNHDA and CDR2 is SQIVND in the germline V gene (reference sequence). CDR3 amino acids: CASTGVSIYNEQFF. The DNA of the CDR3 is TGTGCCAGCACAGGGGTCTCAATTTACAATGAGCAGTTCTTC.

This chain links TRBV4-2 with TRBJ1-5; no clear D. V shed 0 bases and J shed 5 bases, with 5 bases lying between them. This CDR3 comprises 13 residues. Germline V gene data show CDR1 as LGHNA and CDR2 as YNFKEQ. The CDR3 spells CASSQDGYQPQHF. In nucleotides, the CDR3 is TGTGCCAGCAGCCAAGATGGGTATCAGCCCCAGCATTTT.

Only a few counts were recorded for this clone. The chain combines TRBV7-9 with TRBJ2-5, with 12 nucleotides matching TRBD2. The germline V gene has CDR1 SEHNR and CDR2 FQNEAQ (reference sequence). CDR3 length equals 16 residues. V lost 4 bases to trimming and J lost 5 bases; unmatched junction nucleotides: 8. The CDR3 nucleotides are TGTGCCAGCAGCTATTACCGGACTAGCGGGATGGAGACCCAGTACTTC. Its translation: CASSYYRTSGMETQYF. Together with reference TRBV7-9 and TRBJ2-5, the CDR3 gives the full variable domain: DTGVSQNPRHKITKRGQNVTFRCDPISEHNRLYWYRQTLGQGPEFLTYFQNEAQLEKSRLLSDRFSAERPKGSFSTLEIQRTEQGDSAMYLCASSYYRTSGMETQYFGPGTRLLVL.